Sequencing of this T cell receptor (beta chain) was carried out in a study of T cells after yellow fever vaccination. About the study: It was SMART-Seq v4 Ultra Low Input that prepared the fractions with low cell numbers.

TCR cDNA, made by 5'RACE template switching, carried an added universal primer site and UMIs. TCRdb used MiXCR to reprocess the 5' RACE reads, holding one entry per CDR3 protein. The table has around 310,000 distinct CDR3 sequences, 3% to 4.5% seen once. Only a few counts were recorded for this clonotype. The target antigen is unknown. The germline CDR1 and CDR2 sequences are MNHEY and SMNVEV (reference sequence). The CDR3 has 14 residues. The V end was cut by 2 bases, the J end by 5 bases, with 12 bases between. Study results and caveats: Contamination of FACS-sorted repertoires by abundant clonotypes from the bulk population could occur.

The chain has TRBV27 and TRBJ1-2; no definite D call. The TCR originated in a man between 18 and 29 years old who received the YFV17D yellow fever vaccine. Sequenced material: PBMCs, taken 5 days after the yellow fever booster vaccination. This CDR3 is CASSLTGGPYGYTF. DNA for the CDR3: TGTGCCAGCAGTTTAACGGGCGGCCCGTATGGCTACACCTTC.